This T cell receptor (beta chain) stems from a study of shared clonotypes between healthy human individuals. General study findings and limits: Naive subsets, compared against memory subsets, generally had larger estimated richness values.

The CDR3 is 15 amino acids. Trimming left V 0 bases short and J 2 bases short, with 10 bases between. The germline gives CDR1 SGDLS, CDR2 YYNGEE. In the original processing: With immunoSEQ giving junction-only sequences and no quality scores, filtering differed. Sequencing used immunoSEQ multiplex PCR; TCRdb keeps in-frame clones, though not all of them. The V and J calls and clone size come from that table; D and trimming were worked out from the DNA. The sample lists some 1 million clones; 70% to 80% were seen once. A word on this clone: Its antigen is still unknown.

Every donor, a Caucasian adult, lived in Nashville, Tennessee. This sequence joins TRBV9 and TRBJ2-3; the D is unclear. This TCR was recovered from a man aged 18 to 29 in good health. The specimen sequenced was memory CD4+ T cells sorted from blood. Stated subset: CD45RA-negative fraction. The CDR3 loop reads CASSVVGGLTDTQYF. Here the CDR3 DNA reads TGTGCCAGCAGCGTAGTCGGCGGCCTCACAGATACGCAGTATTTT.